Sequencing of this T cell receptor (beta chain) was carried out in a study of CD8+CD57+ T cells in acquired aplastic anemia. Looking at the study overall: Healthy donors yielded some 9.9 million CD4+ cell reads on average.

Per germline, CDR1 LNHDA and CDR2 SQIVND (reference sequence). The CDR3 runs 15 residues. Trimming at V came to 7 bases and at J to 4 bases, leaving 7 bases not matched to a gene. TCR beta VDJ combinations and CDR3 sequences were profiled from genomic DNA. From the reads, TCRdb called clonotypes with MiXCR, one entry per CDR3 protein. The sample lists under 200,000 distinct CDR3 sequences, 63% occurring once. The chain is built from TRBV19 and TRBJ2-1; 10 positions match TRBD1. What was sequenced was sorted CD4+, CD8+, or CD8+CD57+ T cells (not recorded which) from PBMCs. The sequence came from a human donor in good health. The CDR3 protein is CASTLGTGAYNEQFF. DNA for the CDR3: TGTGCCAGTACCCTAGGGACAGGGGCATACAATGAGCAGTTCTTC.